This record looks at one T cell receptor beta chain sequence and its context. The cDNA for TCR beta came from 5'RACE template switching with UMIs. TCRdb re-analyzed the 5' RACE reads; it lists each CDR3 protein once, without DNA. Here the sample table reports 440,000 or so distinct CDR3 sequences. The sample belongs to a study of T cells expressing NK-cell markers. In the study overall: HCMV seropositivity characterized seven of the eight sequenced donors, and seronegativity one.

This CDR3 spans 16 amino acids. The germline V gene has CDR1 SGHTA and CDR2 FQGNSA. Sequencing was done on a sample of blood T cells: a sorted CD56 or NKG2C T cell subset, CD4+ or CD8+ T cells, or bulk PBMC T cells (not recorded which). V usage is TRBV7-2 and J usage is TRBJ1-5; TCRdb names TRBD1, which stays unverified in the absence of DNA. The clonotype comes from a woman aged 18 to 69 in good health. CDR3 in amino acids: CASSPTGVLSNQPQHF.